The text below deals with one T cell receptor beta chain. This sample was included in a study of blood T cell repertoires in COVID-19. V was trimmed by 1 base and J by 5 bases, leaving 8 bases between them. The CDR3 is 13 amino acids. Germline V gene sequence: CDR1 LGHDT, CDR2 YNNKEL (reference sequence). The method was immunoSEQ multiplex PCR; TCRdb's version includes in-frame clones alone and lacks a portion of them. The table has roughly 90,000 clones, more than 70% seen once. The rearrangement joins TRBV3-1 (or the pseudogene TRBV3-2) to TRBJ2-5, with D perhaps matching TRBD2 (6 bases). The sequenced material came from peripheral blood. This clonotype was obtained from a man aged 45-60 years with COVID-19, enrolled during active disease. Here the CDR3 DNA reads TGTGCCAGCAGCCAAGCCCGGGGGGAGACCCAGTACTTC. Translation: CASSQARGETQYF.